This TCR beta chain came from a study of T cells after yellow fever vaccination. TCRdb passed the 5' RACE reads through MiXCR, listing each CDR3 protein once. The sample has a few hundred thousand distinct CDR3 sequences; more than 3% are singletons. CDR1 and CDR2 (germline): SNHLY, FYNNEI. Trimming removed 8 bases at V and 2 bases at J, with 15 bases between. The CDR3 runs 14 residues. In its sample, this clonotype was seen many times. V usage is TRBV2 and J usage is TRBJ2-5; D is ambiguous. This specimen was PBMCs, taken on the day of the yellow fever booster vaccination. This TCR came from a man between 18 and 29 years old who received the YFV17D yellow fever vaccine. The CDR3 reads CASPEGIRQETQYF. CDR3 bases: TGTGCCAGCCCCGAAGGGATCAGACAAGAGACCCAGTACTTC.